This T cell receptor beta chain emerged from a study of vaccination and CD4 T cells after COVID-19. Stated treatment: roughly 10-day PBMC culture with coronavirus spike peptide pools or control peptides (ViraFEST assay). Comments on this clonotype: Its antigen is unidentified.

Sequenced with the Oncomine TCR Beta short-read assay was DNA taken from cultured CD4+ T cells. One entry per CDR3 protein, called by TCRdb with MiXCR from the PCR reads. The table shows fewer than 4,500 distinct CDR3 sequences, with less than 45% occurring only once. This TCR came from a human donor who had recovered from COVID-19. The sequencing sample was made of CD4+ T cells from blood, cultured in vitro.

The CDR3, as DNA: TGTGCCATCAGGGGGGGACAGGGAAAGGACGAGCAGTACTTC. It codes for CAIRGGQGKDEQYF. The chain uses TRBV10-3 and TRBJ2-7; 9 bases line up with TRBD1. The CDR3 extends over 14 amino acids. V gave up 6 bases and J gave up 5 bases; unmatched junction bases: 8. From germline, CDR1 is ENHRY and CDR2 SYGVKD.